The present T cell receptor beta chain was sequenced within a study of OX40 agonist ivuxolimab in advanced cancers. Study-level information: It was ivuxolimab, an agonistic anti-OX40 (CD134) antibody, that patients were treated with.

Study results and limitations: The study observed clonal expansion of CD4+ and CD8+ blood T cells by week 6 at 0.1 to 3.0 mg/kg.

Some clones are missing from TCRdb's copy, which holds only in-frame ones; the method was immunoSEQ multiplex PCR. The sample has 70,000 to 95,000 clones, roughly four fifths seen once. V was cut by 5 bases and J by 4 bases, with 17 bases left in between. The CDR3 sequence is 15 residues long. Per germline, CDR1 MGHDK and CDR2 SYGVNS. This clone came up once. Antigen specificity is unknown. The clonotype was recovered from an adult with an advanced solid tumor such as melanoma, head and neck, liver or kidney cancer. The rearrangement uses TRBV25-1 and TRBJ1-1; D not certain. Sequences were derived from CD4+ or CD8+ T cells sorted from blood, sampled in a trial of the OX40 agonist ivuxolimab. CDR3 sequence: CASSFPGREATEAFF. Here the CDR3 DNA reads TGTGCCAGCAGTTTCCCGGGGAGGGAGGCCACTGAAGCTTTCTTT.